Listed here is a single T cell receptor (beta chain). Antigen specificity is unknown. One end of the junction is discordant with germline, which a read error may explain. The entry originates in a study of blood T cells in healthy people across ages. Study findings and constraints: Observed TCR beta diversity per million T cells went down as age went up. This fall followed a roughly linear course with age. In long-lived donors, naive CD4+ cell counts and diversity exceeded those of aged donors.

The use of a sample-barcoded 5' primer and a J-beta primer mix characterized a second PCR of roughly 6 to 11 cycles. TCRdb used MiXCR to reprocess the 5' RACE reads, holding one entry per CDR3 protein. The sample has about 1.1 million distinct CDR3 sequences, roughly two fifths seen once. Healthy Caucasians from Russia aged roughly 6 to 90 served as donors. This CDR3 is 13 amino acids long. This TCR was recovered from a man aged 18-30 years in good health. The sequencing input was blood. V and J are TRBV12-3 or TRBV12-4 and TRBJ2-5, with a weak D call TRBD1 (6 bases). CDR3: CAGSLNREETQYF. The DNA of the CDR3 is TGTGCCGGCAGTTTAAACAGGGAAGAGACCCAGTACTTC.